This TCR beta chain was identified in a study of cytomegalovirus exposure and HLA in healthy donors. Background on the study: A later analysis reported the roughly 120 validation repertoires used the same platform as the approximately 670 first-cohort repertoires. Study-level findings and limits: Specific recognition of CMV antigens was confirmed in vitro for a few chains (all CMV-associated).

Per germline, CDR1 LGHNA and CDR2 YSLEER. The CDR3 extends over 14 amino acids. Trimming removed 8 bases from V and 3 bases from J, with 16 bases in between. Only in-frame clones appear in the TCRdb table, and some are missing; sequencing was by immunoSEQ multiplex PCR. Counted here are 120,000 or so clones, over 75% occurring once; the ten biggest clones make up 2.1%. Comments on this clone: Its antigen remains unidentified.

The receptor was isolated from a young woman in good health and CMV-seronegative. Sequencing was performed on PBMCs. The chain couples TRBV4-3 to TRBJ2-5; D is perhaps TRBD1 (5 bases). The CDR3 loop is CASAQGLAKETQYF. The CDR3 nucleotides read TGCGCCAGCGCCCAGGGATTAGCCAAAGAGACCCAGTACTTC.